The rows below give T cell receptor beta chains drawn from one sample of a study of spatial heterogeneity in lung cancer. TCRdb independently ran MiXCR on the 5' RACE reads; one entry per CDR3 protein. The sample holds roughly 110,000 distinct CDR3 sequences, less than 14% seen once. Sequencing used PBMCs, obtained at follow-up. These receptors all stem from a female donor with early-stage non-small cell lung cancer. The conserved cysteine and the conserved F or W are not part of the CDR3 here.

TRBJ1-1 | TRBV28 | ASSLSGGTEAF
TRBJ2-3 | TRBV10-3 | AILGGQGSTDTQY
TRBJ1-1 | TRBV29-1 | SVSQVNTEAF
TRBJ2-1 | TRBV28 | ASSLMTGHEQF
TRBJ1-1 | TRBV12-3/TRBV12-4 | ASSYGGTTEAF
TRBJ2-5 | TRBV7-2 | ASSFTVQETQY
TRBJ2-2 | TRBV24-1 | ATSDPPGELF
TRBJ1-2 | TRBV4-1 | ASSHSTGGNYGYT
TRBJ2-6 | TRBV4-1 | ASSQGATGANVLT
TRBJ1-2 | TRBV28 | ASSFVGYGFT
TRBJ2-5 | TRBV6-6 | ASRAGTTGAETQY
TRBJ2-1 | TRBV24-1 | ATSDFSAAEQF
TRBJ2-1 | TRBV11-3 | ASSVTGNEQF
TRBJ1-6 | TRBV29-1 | SVGSFTGGNSPLH
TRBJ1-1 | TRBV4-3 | ASSQGARANTEAF
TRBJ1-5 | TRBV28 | ASSLGDRGQPQH
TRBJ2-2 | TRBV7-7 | ASSLASRANTGELF
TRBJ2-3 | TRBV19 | ASAGDLPPDTQY
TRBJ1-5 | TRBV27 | ASSLWAGQPQH
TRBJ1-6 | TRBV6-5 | ASSRETGSFNSPLH
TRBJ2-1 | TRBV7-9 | ASRLRAEQF
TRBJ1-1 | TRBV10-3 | AISEYGDNTEAF
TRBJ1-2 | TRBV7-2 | ASSLDSQKFNGYT
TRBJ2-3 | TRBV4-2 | ASRRTSGRAVAGTDTQY
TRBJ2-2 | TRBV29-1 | SVDKASGSPGELF
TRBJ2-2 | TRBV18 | ASSPVRGTGELF
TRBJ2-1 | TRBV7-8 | ASSPFSGRDEQF
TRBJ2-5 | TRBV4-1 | ASSPVGTGKETQY
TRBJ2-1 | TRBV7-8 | ASSQPMGLYLAQF
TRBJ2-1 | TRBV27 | ASSLLGTSGRDEQF
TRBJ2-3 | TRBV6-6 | ASSGRERDSTDTQY
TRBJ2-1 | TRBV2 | ASSESRDNEQF
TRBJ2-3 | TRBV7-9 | ASSESSTDTQY
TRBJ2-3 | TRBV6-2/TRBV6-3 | ASSTGTSADTQY
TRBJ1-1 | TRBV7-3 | ASSALGVGIGTEAF
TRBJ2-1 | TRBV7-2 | ASSLVGTATMGQF
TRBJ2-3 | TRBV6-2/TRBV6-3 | ASSFALTSTDTQY
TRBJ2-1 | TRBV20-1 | SARRTGTYNEQF
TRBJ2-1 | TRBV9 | ASSAGTGVNEQF
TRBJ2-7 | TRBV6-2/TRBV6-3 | ASSTPPTYEQY
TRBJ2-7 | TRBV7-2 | ASSLPRAGAYEQY
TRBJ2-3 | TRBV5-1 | ASSTHTDTQY
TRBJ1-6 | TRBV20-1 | SAQKAGDFSPLH
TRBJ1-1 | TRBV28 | ASKEGPRYTEAF
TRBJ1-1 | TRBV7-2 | ASSPSGTGGTEAF
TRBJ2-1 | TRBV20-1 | SARESYNEQF
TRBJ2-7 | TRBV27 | ASSLEGARYEQY
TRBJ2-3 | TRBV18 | ASSGDRVTDTQY
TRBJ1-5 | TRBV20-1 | SARVRGTGIDGQPQH
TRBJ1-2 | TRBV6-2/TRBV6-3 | ASSYLRDRGYT
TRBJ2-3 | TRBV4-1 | ASSLRRYTDTQY
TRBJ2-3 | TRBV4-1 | ASSQGSYGTTDTQY
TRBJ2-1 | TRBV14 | ASSLAGPYNEQF
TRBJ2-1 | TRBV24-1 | ATSDFRTSGNPNEQF